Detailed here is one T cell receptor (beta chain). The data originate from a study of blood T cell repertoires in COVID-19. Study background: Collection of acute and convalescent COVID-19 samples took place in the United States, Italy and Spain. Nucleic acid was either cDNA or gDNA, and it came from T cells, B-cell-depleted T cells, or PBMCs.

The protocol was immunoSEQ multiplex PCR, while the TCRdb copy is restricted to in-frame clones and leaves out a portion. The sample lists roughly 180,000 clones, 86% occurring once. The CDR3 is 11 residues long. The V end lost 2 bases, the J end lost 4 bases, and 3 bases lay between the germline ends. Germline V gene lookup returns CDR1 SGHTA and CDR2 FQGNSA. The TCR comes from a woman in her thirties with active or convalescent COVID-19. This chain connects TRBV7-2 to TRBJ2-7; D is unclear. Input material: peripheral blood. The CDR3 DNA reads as TGTGCCAGCAGCTTATATTACGAGCAGTACTTC. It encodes CASSLYYEQYF.